The clone carrying this TCR beta chain was counted between two and nine times. CDR1 and CDR2 from the germline V gene are SEHNR and FQNEAQ (reference sequence). V lost 5 bases, J lost 3 bases, and 11 bases stayed unmatched. This CDR3 region has 18 residues. The sample originates from a study of blood T cell repertoires in COVID-19. On the study more broadly: There were acute and convalescent COVID-19 samples, and they came from the United States, Italy and Spain.

Measured with immunoSEQ multiplex PCR; TCRdb has only the in-frame clones, and not every one. The data contain 70,000 to 90,000 clones, over 70% of them singletons. The sequencing sample was made of peripheral blood. This chain links TRBV7-9 with TRBJ2-2, with 11 bases lining up with TRBD2. The receptor was derived from a human donor in a cohort sampled during active COVID-19. This chain's CDR3 is CASSRIPGTSGHTGELFF. The CDR3 region has the DNA TGTGCCAGCAGCCGAATACCCGGGACTAGCGGACACACCGGGGAGCTGTTTTTT.